This T cell receptor beta chain was retrieved from a study of cytomegalovirus exposure and HLA in healthy donors. Study observations and caveats: Previously analyzed data showed that most TCR beta V segments were productive at a frequency of about 87% or about 30%.

Points on this clone: The antigen is unknown.

Primers included in the PCR were 60 Vbeta and 13 Jbeta primers. Profiled with immunoSEQ multiplex PCR; TCRdb holds only in-frame clones, not every one. The table lists fewer than 350,000 clones, about 87% of them singletons. Those who donated were healthy bone marrow donors. The length of the CDR3 is 12 residues. CDR1 and CDR2 from the germline V gene are SGHNT and YENEEA. V shed 8 bases and J shed 3 bases, with 7 bases lying between them. The sequence came from a woman between 18 and 29 years old in good health and CMV-seronegative. The sequencing sample was made of PBMCs. This rearrangement joins TRBV11-3 to TRBJ2-2; tentative D call: TRBD2 (5 bases). The CDR3 loop is CASAGDTGELFF. CDR3 DNA sequence: TGTGCCAGCGCCGGGGACACCGGGGAGCTGTTTTTT. The full variable domain, with the rest looked up from reference TRBV11-3 and TRBJ2-2, is EAGVVQSPRYKIIEKKQPVAFWCNPISGHNTLYWYLQNLGQGPELLIRYENEEAVDDSQLPKDRFSAERLKGVDSTLKIQPAELGDSAVYLCASAGDTGELFFGEGSRLTVL.